Listed here are 17 T cell receptor beta chains from one sample, sequenced in a study of cytomegalovirus exposure and HLA in healthy donors. The PCR was carried out with 60 Vbeta primers and 13 Jbeta primers. Sequencing used immunoSEQ multiplex PCR; TCRdb keeps in-frame clones, though not all of them. The profile shows 120,000 to 150,000 clones, roughly two thirds of them singletons. Sequencing input: PBMCs. The receptors here all came from a woman aged 40 to 49 in good health and CMV-seronegative.

V is TRBV29-1 and J is TRBJ1-1; D is undetermined. Between the trimmed V and J ends, which lost 0 bases and 8 bases, there was a span of 13 bases. Germline V gene sequence: CDR1 SQVTM, CDR2 ANQGSEA. The CDR3 covers 13 residues. CDR3 loop: CSVEDPLKQEAFF. CDR3 sequence (DNA): TGCAGCGTTGAAGACCCTTTGAAACAGGAAGCTTTCTTT. The whole variable domain, remainder taken from reference TRBV29-1 and TRBJ1-1, is SAVISQKPSRDICQRGTSLTIQCQVDSQVTMMFWYRQQPGQSLTLIATANQGSEATYESGFVIDKFPISRPNLTFSTLTVSNMSPEDSSIYLCSVEDPLKQEAFFGQGTRLTVV.

This clone has just one count. This rearrangement joins TRBV29-1 to TRBJ1-1; D is unresolved. CDR1 and CDR2 (germline): SQVTM, ANQGSEA. The CDR3 contains 11 residues. The V and J ends lost 4 bases and 8 bases respectively, with 11 bases between them. CDR3 DNA sequence: TGCAGCGTTGTTTACGGCGGCGAAGCTTTCTTT. This sequence encodes CSVVYGGEAFF.

This rearrangement joins TRBV5-6 to TRBJ1-2, with TRBD1 as a possible D gene (6 bases). Trimming took 0 bases from V and 8 from J, leaving 17 bases between them. The CDR3 totals 15 residues. Germline V gene sequence: CDR1 SGHDT, CDR2 YYEEEE. In nucleotides, the CDR3 is TGTGCCAGCAGCTTGGCGCTAGGGGGGGCTGAGGGCTACACCTTC. It specifies CASSLALGGAEGYTF.

The rearrangement joins TRBV5-4 to TRBJ2-3; 10 nucleotides line up with TRBD2. The CDR3 is 16 amino acids. Germline CDR1 is SGHNT and CDR2 is YYREEE (reference sequence). Trimming removed 2 bases from V and 0 bases from J; junction bases left unmatched: 3. The CDR3 protein is CASSLRTSGSTDTQYF. CDR3 DNA: TGTGCCAGCAGCTTAAGGACTAGCGGTAGCACAGATACGCAGTATTTT.

This rearrangement joins TRBV27 to TRBJ2-3, with 15 bases identical to TRBD2. V lost 6 bases to trimming and J lost 7 bases; unmatched junction nucleotides: 8. The germline V gene has CDR1 MNHEY and CDR2 SMNVEV (reference sequence). The CDR3 sequence is 16 residues long. Here the CDR3 DNA reads TGTGCCAGCAGACTACTAGGGACTAGCGGGGGGAATACGCAGTATTTT. Protein sequence: CASRLLGTSGGNTQYF.

In its sample, this clone was seen a few times. The chain carries TRBV11-2 and TRBJ1-6, with D maybe TRBD1 (6 bases). V lost 6 bases and J 9 bases, leaving 12 bases between the germline ends. The germline V gene has CDR1 SGHAT and CDR2 FQNNGV. This CDR3 spans 13 amino acids. The CDR3 coding sequence is TGTGCCAGCAGACCGGACAGCAGTTCACCCCTCCACTTT. This codes for CASRPDSSSPLHF.

The V and J genes are TRBV19 and TRBJ2-2, with D uncertain. The CDR3 runs 19 residues. V was shortened by 3 bases and J by 0 bases, with 20 bases between the two germline ends. Germline CDR1 reads LNHDA; CDR2 reads SQIVND (reference sequence). CDR3 residues: CASSISLGSYPPNTGELFF. The CDR3 DNA follows: TGTGCCAGTAGTATCAGTCTGGGCAGTTACCCTCCGAACACCGGGGAGCTGTTTTTT.

The chain carries TRBV5-1 and TRBJ1-1, with 8 bases aligning to TRBD1. CDR3 size: 17 residues. J was trimmed by 4 bases and V by 4 bases; bases with no gene match: 15. The germline CDR1 and CDR2 sequences are SGHRS and YFSETQ. The CDR3 region is CASSQRRSSDRVTEAFF. The CDR3 nucleotides read TGCGCCAGCAGCCAACGCCGTTCCTCGGACAGGGTCACTGAAGCTTTCTTT. Full variable domain (remainder filled in from reference TRBV5-1 and TRBJ1-1): KAGVTQTPRYLIKTRGQQVTLSCSPISGHRSVSWYQQTPGQGLQFLFEYFSETQRNKGNFPGRFSGRQFSNSRSEMNVSTLELGDSALYLCASSQRRSSDRVTEAFFGQGTRLTVV.

The rearrangement links TRBV5-4 to TRBJ1-5; D not resolved. V gave up 7 bases and J gave up 3 bases, with 8 bases separating them. Germline V gene lookup returns CDR1 SGHNT and CDR2 YYREEE (reference sequence). The CDR3 length is 12 residues. DNA for the CDR3: TGTGCCAGCGGTTACTTCAATCAGCCCCAGCATTTT. As protein: CASGYFNQPQHF. Together with reference TRBV5-4 and TRBJ1-5, the CDR3 gives the full variable domain: ETGVTQSPTHLIKTRGQQVTLRCSSQSGHNTVSWYQQALGQGPQFIFQYYREEENGRGNFPPRFSGLQFPNYSSELNVNALELDDSALYLCASGYFNQPQHFGDGTRLSIL.

The genes are TRBV5-4 and TRBJ2-1, with TRBD1 as a possible D gene (5 bases). The CDR3 is 15 residues long. Germline assignment: CDR1 SGHNT and CDR2 YYREEE (reference sequence). Between the trimmed V and J ends, which lost 0 bases and 6 bases, there was a span of 13 bases. The CDR3 region has the DNA TGTGCCAGCAGCTTGGGGGGCCGCTTGGGCAATGAGCAGTTCTTC. This codes for CASSLGGRLGNEQFF.

A few counts support this clone. This rearrangement joins TRBV18 to TRBJ1-1; 7 bases line up with TRBD1. Looked up from germline, CDR1 is KGHSH and CDR2 is LQKENI. The V and J ends lost 5 bases and 6 bases, in that order; junction bases with no gene match: 9. This CDR3 region has 14 residues. In nucleotides, the CDR3 is TGTGCCAGCTCAGACCGACAGGGTGGACCTGAAGCTTTCTTT. This gives the protein CASSDRQGGPEAFF.

This clone was detected only once. This chain joins TRBV5-1 and TRBJ2-5, with D maybe TRBD1 (7 bases). CDR1 SGHRS and CDR2 YFSETQ come from the germline V gene. V was clipped by 4 bases and J by 5 bases, with 21 bases between them. This CDR3 has 16 amino acids. The CDR3 bases are TGCGCCAGCAGCCCTAGGACAGGAGGGGATAGGGAGACCCAGTACTTC. This encodes CASSPRTGGDRETQYF. Filled out from reference TRBV5-1 and TRBJ2-5, the complete variable domain reads KAGVTQTPRYLIKTRGQQVTLSCSPISGHRSVSWYQQTPGQGLQFLFEYFSETQRNKGNFPGRFSGRQFSNSRSEMNVSTLELGDSALYLCASSPRTGGDRETQYFGPGTRLLVL.

V is TRBV5-1 and J is TRBJ2-5; D might be TRBD1 (5 bases). V was clipped by 1 base and J by 6 bases, with 10 bases between them. This CDR3 has 13 amino acids. CDR1 and CDR2 (germline): SGHRS, YFSETQ. The CDR3 coding sequence is TGCGCCAGCAGCTTGCAGGGCCCCAAGACCCAGTACTTC. Translated, it gives CASSLQGPKTQYF. The variable domain in full, with the rest retrieved from reference TRBV5-1 and TRBJ2-5, is KAGVTQTPRYLIKTRGQQVTLSCSPISGHRSVSWYQQTPGQGLQFLFEYFSETQRNKGNFPGRFSGRQFSNSRSEMNVSTLELGDSALYLCASSLQGPKTQYFGPGTRLLVL.

The V gene is TRBV7-8, the J gene TRBJ1-3; D is ambiguous. Germline lookup yields CDR1 SGHVS and CDR2 FQNEAQ. The CDR3 loop spans 17 amino acids. V lost 1 base, J lost 0 bases, and 13 bases lay in between. The CDR3 bases are TGTGCCAGCAGCTTAGTCGGCGGACTCTCCTCTGGAAACACCATATATTTT. Its translation: CASSLVGGLSSGNTIYF.

The chain employs TRBV5-4 and TRBJ2-1, with TRBD1 matching over 7 bases. Germline CDR1 SGHNT, CDR2 YYREEE (reference sequence). The CDR3 runs to 14 residues. V was clipped by 10 bases and J by 9 bases; unmatched bases: 16. CDR3 sequence (DNA): TGTGCCCAAGCTTCGGGGACAGAAGTCAGTGAGCAGTTCTTC. This gives the protein CAQASGTEVSEQFF.

This clone has more than one count but fewer than ten. J is TRBJ2-1 and V is TRBV6-1; TRBD2 is a possible D gene (6 bases). Germline V gene data show CDR1 as MNHNS and CDR2 as SASEGT. The CDR3 covers 12 residues. Trimming left V 11 bases short and J 3 bases short, with 11 bases between. The CDR3 reads CAGRRGYNEQFF. For the CDR3, the DNA is TGTGCCGGTCGGAGGGGCTACAATGAGCAGTTCTTC.

This chain connects TRBV7-2 to TRBJ2-1; possibly TRBD1 for D (6 bases). Trimming took 5 bases from V and 8 from J, leaving 10 bases between them. Germline CDR1 and CDR2: SGHTA and FQGNSA. There are 12 residues in the CDR3. Written as DNA, the CDR3 is TGTGCCAGCAGCCTCCAGGGGTATGAGCAGTTCTTC. The encoded protein is CASSLQGYEQFF. Complete variable domain (other parts from reference TRBV7-2 and TRBJ2-1): GAGVSQSPSNKVTEKGKDVELRCDPISGHTALYWYRQSLGQGLEFLIYFQGNSAPDKSGLPSDRFSAERTGGSVSTLTIQRTQQEDSAVYLCASSLQGYEQFFGPGTRLTVL.